This T cell receptor beta chain was identified in a study of beta chain features in type 1 diabetes. General study results and limits: Patients with Type 1 diabetes showed moderately but significantly shorter TCRB CDR3s in all four CD4+ subsets.

Note on this clone: Its target is unknown.

Isolated RNA was reverse transcribed in full, so expressed TCRB transcripts were sequenced. The read count averaged roughly 4 million across naive, central memory and regulatory T cell samples. Libraries were prepared by immunoSEQ multiplex PCR; TCRdb keeps only in-frame clonotypes and omits some of them. Of just over 450,000 clones in the sample, approximately 30% are singletons; the top ten hold roughly 0.06%. This CDR3 comprises 13 residues. V lost 5 bases, J lost 8 bases, and 15 bases lay in between. Germline CDR1 SGHTA, CDR2 FQGNSA. This chain links TRBV7-2 with TRBJ1-2; unclear D gene. Sequencing was carried out using naive CD4+ T cells from blood. This sequence originates from a man between 18 and 35 years old in good health. DNA of the CDR3: TGTGCCAGCAGCCCATCGGGAAGACCAGGCTACACCTTC. Translating it yields CASSPSGRPGYTF. The full variable domain, rest sourced from reference TRBV7-2 and TRBJ1-2, is GAGVSQSPSNKVTEKGKDVELRCDPISGHTALYWYRQSLGQGLEFLIYFQGNSAPDKSGLPSDRFSAERTGGSVSTLTIQRTQQEDSAVYLCASSPSGRPGYTFGSGTRLTVV.